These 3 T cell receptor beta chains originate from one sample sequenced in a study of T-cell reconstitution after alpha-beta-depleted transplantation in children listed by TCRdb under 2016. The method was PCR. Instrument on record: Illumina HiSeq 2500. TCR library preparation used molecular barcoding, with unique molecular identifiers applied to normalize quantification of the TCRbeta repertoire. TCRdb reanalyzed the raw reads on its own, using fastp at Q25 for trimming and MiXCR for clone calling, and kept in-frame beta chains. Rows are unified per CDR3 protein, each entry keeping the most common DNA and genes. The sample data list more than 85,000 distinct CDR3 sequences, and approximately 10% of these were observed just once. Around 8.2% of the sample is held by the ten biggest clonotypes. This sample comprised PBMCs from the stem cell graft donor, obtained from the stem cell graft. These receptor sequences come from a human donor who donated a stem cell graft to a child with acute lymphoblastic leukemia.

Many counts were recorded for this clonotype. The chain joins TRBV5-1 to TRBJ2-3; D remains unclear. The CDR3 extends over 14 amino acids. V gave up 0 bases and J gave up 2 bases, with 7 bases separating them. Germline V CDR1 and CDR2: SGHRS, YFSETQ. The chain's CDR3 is CASSLGDYTDTQYF. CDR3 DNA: TGCGCCAGCAGCTTGGGCGATTACACAGATACGCAGTATTTT. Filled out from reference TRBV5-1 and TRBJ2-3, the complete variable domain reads KAGVTQTPRYLIKTRGQQVTLSCSPISGHRSVSWYQQTPGQGLQFLFEYFSETQRNKGNFPGRFSGRQFSNSRSEMNVSTLELGDSALYLCASSLGDYTDTQYFGPGTRLTVL.

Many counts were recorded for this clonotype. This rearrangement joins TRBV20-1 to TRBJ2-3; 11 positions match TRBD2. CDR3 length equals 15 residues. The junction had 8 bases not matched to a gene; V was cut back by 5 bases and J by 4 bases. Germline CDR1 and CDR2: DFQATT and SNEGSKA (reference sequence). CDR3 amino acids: CSAHLLAGVADTQYF. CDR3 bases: TGCAGTGCTCATCTACTAGCGGGAGTTGCAGATACGCAGTATTTT.

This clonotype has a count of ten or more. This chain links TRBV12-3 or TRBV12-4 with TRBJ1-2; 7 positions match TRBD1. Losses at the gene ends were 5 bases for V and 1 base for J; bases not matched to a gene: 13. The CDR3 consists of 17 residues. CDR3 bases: TGTGCCAGCAGTCCCATGGGAGGGGGCGTCCTTAACTATGGCTACACCTTC. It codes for CASSPMGGGVLNYGYTF.